This paragraph reports one T cell receptor (beta chain). This sample is part of a study of blood T cell repertoires in COVID-19. Study-wide context: Both acute and convalescent COVID-19 samples were obtained from the United States, Italy and Spain.

The V gene lost 4 bases and the J gene lost 7 bases, with 15 bases spanning the gap. The CDR3 is 15 amino acids. Germline assignment: CDR1 KGHDR and CDR2 SFDVKD. Methods used by the authors: Amplification of reference gene primers provided the estimated nucleated cell counts. Repertoires were generated with immunoSEQ multiplex PCR, while TCRdb's copy carries only in-frame clones and drops some. Clone size and the V and J calls come from that table; the DNA yielded D and trimming. The data contain under 250,000 clones, about four fifths of them seen just once; the ten biggest clones take up less than 2%.

This chain joins TRBV24-1 and TRBJ1-4, with a weak D call TRBD1 (6 bases). The sequence derives from a woman between 35 and 50 years old who had recovered from COVID-19. The specimen sequenced was peripheral blood. CDR3 sequence reads: CATSDPTGTGEKLFF. Here the CDR3 DNA reads TGTGCCACCAGTGACCCCACAGGGACCGGTGAAAAACTGTTTTTT.